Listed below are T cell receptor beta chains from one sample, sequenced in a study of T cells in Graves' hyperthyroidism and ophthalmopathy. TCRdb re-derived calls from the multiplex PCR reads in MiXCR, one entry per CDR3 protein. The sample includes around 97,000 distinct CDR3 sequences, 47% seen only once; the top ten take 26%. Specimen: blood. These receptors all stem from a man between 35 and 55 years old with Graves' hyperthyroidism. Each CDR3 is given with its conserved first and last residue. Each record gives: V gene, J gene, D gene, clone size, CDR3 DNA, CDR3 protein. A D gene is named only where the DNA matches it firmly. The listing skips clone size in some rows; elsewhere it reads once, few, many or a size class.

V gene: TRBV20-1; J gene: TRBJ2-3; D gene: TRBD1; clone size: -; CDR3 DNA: TGCAGTGCGGGTAGACAGGGAGCAAACTCAGATACGCAGTATTTT; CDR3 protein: CSAGRQGANSDTQYF
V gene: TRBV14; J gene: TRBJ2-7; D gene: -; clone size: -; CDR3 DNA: TGTGCCAGCTTCAATCGGGGTCCCTACGAGCAGTACTTC; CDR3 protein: CASFNRGPYEQYF
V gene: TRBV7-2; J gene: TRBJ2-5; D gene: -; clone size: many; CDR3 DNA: TGTGCCAGCAGCTTAGGCTGGCTAGGGGAGACCCAGTACTTC; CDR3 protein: CASSLGWLGETQYF
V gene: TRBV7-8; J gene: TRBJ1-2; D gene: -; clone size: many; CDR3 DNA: TGTGCCAGCAGCTTATTTACTGGGACTAACTATGGCTACACCTTC; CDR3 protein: CASSLFTGTNYGYTF
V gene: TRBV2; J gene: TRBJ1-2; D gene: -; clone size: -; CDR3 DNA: TGTGCCAGCACCGAGGGCGGGGCAACTAACTATGGCTACACCTTC; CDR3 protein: CASTEGGATNYGYTF
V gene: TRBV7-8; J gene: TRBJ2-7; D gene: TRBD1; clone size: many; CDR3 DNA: TGTGCCAGCAGCGTGAACCGGGACAGTCACTACGAGCAGTACTTC; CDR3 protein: CASSVNRDSHYEQYF
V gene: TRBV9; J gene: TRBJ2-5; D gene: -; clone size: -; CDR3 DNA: TGTGCCAGCAGCGTAGGGGGGGCTCAGGGCCAGCCCCAGTACTTC; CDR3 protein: CASSVGGAQGQPQYF
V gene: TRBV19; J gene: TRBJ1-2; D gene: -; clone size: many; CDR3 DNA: TGTGCCACCAGTCTAGGGGGGAACTATGGCTACACCTTC; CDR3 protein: CATSLGGNYGYTF
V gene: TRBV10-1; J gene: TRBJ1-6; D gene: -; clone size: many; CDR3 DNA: TGCGCCAGCAGTGGGGAAGGGTCCTCACCCCTCCACTTT; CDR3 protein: CASSGEGSSPLHF
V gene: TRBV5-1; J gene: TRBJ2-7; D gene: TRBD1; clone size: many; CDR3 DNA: TGCGCCAGCAGCTTGGGGACAGGGGCCTACGAGCAGTACTTC; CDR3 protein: CASSLGTGAYEQYF
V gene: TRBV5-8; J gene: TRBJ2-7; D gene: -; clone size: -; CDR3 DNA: TGTGCCAGCAGCCTGACATCGCCGACCTACGAGCAGTACTTC; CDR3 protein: CASSLTSPTYEQYF
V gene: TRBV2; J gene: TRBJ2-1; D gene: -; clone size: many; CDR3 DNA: TGTGCCACCGCGGAGGAAAACAATGAGCAGTTCTTC; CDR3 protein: CATAEENNEQFF
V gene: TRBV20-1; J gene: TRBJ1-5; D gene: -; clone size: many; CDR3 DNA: TGCAGTGCTACCGGGGGCAACAATCAGCCCCAGCATTTT; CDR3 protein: CSATGGNNQPQHF
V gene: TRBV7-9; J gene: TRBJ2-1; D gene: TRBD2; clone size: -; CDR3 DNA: TGTGCCAGCAGCTGCAGTGCTGCGGGGGGGGCCTACAATGAGCAGTTCTTC; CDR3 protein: CASSCSAAGGAYNEQFF
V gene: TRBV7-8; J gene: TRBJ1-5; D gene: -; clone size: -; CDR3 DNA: TGTGCCAGCAGCTTTCTCCGGGACGGGAATCAGCCCCAGCATTTT; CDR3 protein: CASSFLRDGNQPQHF
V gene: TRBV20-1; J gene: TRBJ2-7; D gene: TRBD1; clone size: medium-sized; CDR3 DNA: TGCAGTGCAGGGGGACAGGGATGGTACGAGCAGTACTTC; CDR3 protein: CSAGGQGWYEQYF